The sequence of this T cell receptor (beta chain) was determined in a study of T cell changes during pregnancy in multiple sclerosis. This table comes from immunoSEQ multiplex PCR, and its TCRdb copy is limited to in-frame clones, with some not included. The repertoire holds 84,000 or so clones, 85% to 95% seen once, with around 0.84% in the top ten. The clonotype originates from a female donor with multiple sclerosis, enrolled in a pregnancy study. Source: peripheral blood, taken in the third trimester of pregnancy.

The DNA for the CDR3 is TGTGCCAGTAAAGACAATCATCGAGATACGCAGTATTTT. This sequence encodes CASKDNHRDTQYF. The rearrangement uses TRBV19 and TRBJ2-3; the D is unclear. The CDR3 length is 13 residues. CDR1 is LNHDA, CDR2 SQIVND, per germline (reference sequence). Trimming removed 7 bases at V and 5 bases at J, with 13 bases between.